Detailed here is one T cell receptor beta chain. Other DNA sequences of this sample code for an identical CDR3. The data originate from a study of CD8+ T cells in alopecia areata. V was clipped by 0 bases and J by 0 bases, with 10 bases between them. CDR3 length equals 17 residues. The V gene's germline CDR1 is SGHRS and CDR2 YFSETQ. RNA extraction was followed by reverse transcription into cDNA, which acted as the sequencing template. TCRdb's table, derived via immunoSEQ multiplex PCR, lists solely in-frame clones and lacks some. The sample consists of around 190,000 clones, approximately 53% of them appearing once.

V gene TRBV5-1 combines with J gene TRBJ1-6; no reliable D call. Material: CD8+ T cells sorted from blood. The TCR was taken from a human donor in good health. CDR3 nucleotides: TGCGCCAGCAGCTTGGAACCGTTGAGCTCCTATAATTCACCCCTCCACTTT. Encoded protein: CASSLEPLSSYNSPLHF.